These T cell receptor beta chains were read from a single sample in a study of blood T cells in healthy people across ages. TCRdb reanalysed the 5' RACE reads using MiXCR and keeps one entry per CDR3 protein. Among more than 1.4 million distinct CDR3 sequences listed, approximately 38% were seen once. Sequenced sample: blood. The receptors shown here come from a woman between 18 and 29 years old in good health. Each CDR3 is given with its conserved first and last residue. Each record gives: clone size, V gene, J gene, D gene, CDR3 protein, CDR3 DNA. D genes are given only for firm matches. Expanded clones are given a class, and other clones once, few, many or no size at all.

>NA|TRBV9|TRBJ2-1|NA
CASSVGSGPSYNEQFF
TGTGCCAGCAGCGTAGGCTCGGGTCCCTCCTACAATGAGCAGTTCTTC
>NA|TRBV7-9|TRBJ2-3|NA
CASSPETRTSTDTQYF
TGTGCCAGCAGCCCCGAGACGAGAACTAGCACAGATACGCAGTATTTT
>NA|TRBV29-1|TRBJ2-7|TRBD2
CSVGPREAGAYEQYF
TGCAGCGTTGGGCCCCGGGAGGCGGGGGCCTACGAGCAGTACTTC
>few|TRBV2|TRBJ1-2|NA
CASSEEGEIYGYTF
TGTGCCAGCAGTGAAGAGGGGGAGATCTATGGCTACACCTTC
>NA|TRBV4-1|TRBJ2-7|TRBD2
CASSQEKREVYEQYF
TGCGCCAGCAGCCAAGAGAAGCGGGAGGTCTACGAGCAGTACTTC
>NA|TRBV5-1|TRBJ1-5|TRBD1
CASSPDREKGNQPQHF
TGCGCCAGCAGCCCCGACAGGGAGAAGGGCAATCAGCCCCAGCATTTT
>NA|TRBV15|TRBJ2-1|NA
CATSLTHNEQFF
TGTGCCACCAGTCTCACGCACAATGAGCAGTTCTTC
>NA|TRBV6-5|TRBJ1-6|TRBD1
CASSFWDRDRKSLHF
TGTGCCAGCAGTTTCTGGGACAGGGATAGGAAGTCCCTCCACTTT
>NA|TRBV28|TRBJ1-2|NA
CASRFPERQGGYGYTF
TGTGCCAGCAGGTTTCCCGAACGCCAGGGCGGATATGGCTACACCTTC
>NA|TRBV5-1|TRBJ1-1|NA
CASTKDGENTEAFF
TGCGCCAGCACCAAGGACGGGGAGAACACTGAAGCTTTCTTT